Listed below are T cell receptor beta chains from one sample, sequenced in a study of OX40 agonist ivuxolimab in advanced cancers. Generated by immunoSEQ multiplex PCR, the TCRdb table keeps only in-frame clones and is missing some. The sample has 75,000 to 95,000 clones; around 90% are singletons. This specimen consisted of CD4+ or CD8+ T cells sorted from blood, obtained in a trial of the OX40 agonist ivuxolimab. The receptor set was obtained from an adult with an advanced solid tumor such as melanoma, head and neck, liver or kidney cancer. Each CDR3 is given with its conserved first and last residue. A D gene is named only where the DNA matches it firmly. The size of a clone is reported for some rows only, either as once, few or many, or as a class for expanded clones.

>NA|TRBD1|TRBV28|TRBJ2-1
TGTGCCAGCAGTTTGTTGGGACAGGATAGAGAAGGTGAGCAGTTCTTC
CASSLLGQDREGEQFF
>once|NA|TRBV6-4|TRBJ2-2
TGTGCCAGCAGTGCCTACACAGGCACCGGGGAGCTGTTTTTT
CASSAYTGTGELFF
>NA|NA|TRBV21-1|TRBJ1-5
TGTGCCAGCAGCAGGGACAGGGATCAGCCCCAGCATTTT
CASSRDRDQPQHF
>NA|NA|TRBV11-1|TRBJ2-3
TGTGCCAGCAGCTTCGGGGATACGCAGTATTTT
CASSFGDTQYF
>NA|TRBD1|TRBV29-1|TRBJ1-6
TGCAGCGTTCGGTTAGGACAGGACTATTCACCCCTCCACTTT
CSVRLGQDYSPLHF
>once|NA|TRBV4-3|TRBJ1-4
TGCGCCAGCAGCCAATCGATGGCAACTAATGAAAAACTGTTTTTT
CASSQSMATNEKLFF
>NA|NA|TRBV10-3|TRBJ1-3
TGTGCCATCAGAGCTCAGGGTTCTGGAAACACCATATATTTT
CAIRAQGSGNTIYF
>NA|NA|TRBV7-8|TRBJ2-1
TGTGCCAGCAGCGGCCGCCTCGGGGCCTTGGGCAATGAGCAGTTCTTC
CASSGRLGALGNEQFF
>NA|TRBD1|TRBV28|TRBJ1-2
TGTGTCTCGACAGGGCCCCTTGACCTCTATGGCTACACCTTC
CVSTGPLDLYGYTF
>NA|NA|TRBV12-5|TRBJ2-2
TGTGCTAGTGAGGCTGCGCGGAACACCGGGGAGCTGTTTTTT
CASEAARNTGELFF
>NA|NA|TRBV7-2|TRBJ2-7
TGTGCCAGCAGCTTAATGGACAGTTCCTACGAGCAGTACTTC
CASSLMDSSYEQYF
>few|NA|TRBV5-4|TRBJ1-6
TGTGCCAGCAGCTTGGGTGGCAGGGTAGCTAATTCACCCCTCCACTTT
CASSLGGRVANSPLHF
>once|NA|TRBV28|TRBJ2-3
TGTGCCAGCAGTTCCCCGACAGGAGGGAGGGCAGATACGCAGTATTTT
CASSSPTGGRADTQYF
>once|TRBD1|TRBV18|TRBJ2-2
TGTGCCAGCTCATCAAGGGTGCATCAGGGGGCCCTGGGCACCGGGGAGCTGTTTTTT
CASSSRVHQGALGTGELFF
>once|NA|TRBV7-8|TRBJ2-1
TGTGCCAGCAGCCCCACGGGGCCGGGTGGTGAGCAGTTCTTC
CASSPTGPGGEQFF
>NA|TRBD2|TRBV19|TRBJ2-3
TGTGCCAGTACGGCGGGGGATAGCACAGATACGCAGTATTTT
CASTAGDSTDTQYF
>NA|NA|TRBV28|TRBJ2-2
TGTGCCAGCAGTTACGGAGGGGGCGCGAACACCGGGGAGCTGTTTTTT
CASSYGGGANTGELFF
>NA|TRBD1|TRBV11-3|TRBJ2-2
TGTGCCAGCAGCTTACAAGGGGGCGTGGGCACCGGGGAGCTGTTTTTT
CASSLQGGVGTGELFF
>NA|NA|TRBV23-1|TRBJ2-3
TGCGCCAGCAGTCAACCGGGACACGTTCACACAGATACGCAGTATTTT
CASSQPGHVHTDTQYF
>few|NA|TRBV7-9|TRBJ1-2
TGTGCCAGCAGCTTTTCCCGCGGGAACTATGGCTACACCTTC
CASSFSRGNYGYTF
>NA|NA|TRBV21-1|TRBJ1-1
TGTGCCGGATCCAGGGGGAACACTGAAGCTTTCTTT
CAGSRGNTEAFF
>NA|NA|TRBV11-3|TRBJ2-7
TGTGCCAGCAGCTATGGGGAAGCCTACGAGCAGTACTTC
CASSYGEAYEQYF
>few|NA|TRBV27|TRBJ1-2
TGTGCCAGCAGTTTATCTGGACCGATTAACTATGGCTACACCTTC
CASSLSGPINYGYTF
>NA|TRBD2|TRBV6-1|TRBJ2-6
TGTGCCAGCAGTGGTAGACTAGCGGGGAGTGCCGGGGCCAACGTCCTGACTTTC
CASSGRLAGSAGANVLTF
>NA|NA|TRBV12-5|TRBJ2-2
TGTGCTAGTGGATTGGGTCAGGGGTTAGGAACCGGGGAGCTGTTTTTT
CASGLGQGLGTGELFF
>once|TRBD1|TRBV5-1|TRBJ2-5
TGCGCCAGCAGCATCGGGACAGGTGAAGGGACCCAGTACTTC
CASSIGTGEGTQYF
>NA|NA|TRBV7-9|TRBJ1-5
TGTGCCAGCAGCAGGGTGGGTCAGCCCCAGCATTTT
CASSRVGQPQHF
>NA|NA|TRBV6-1|TRBJ1-3
TGTGCCAGCAGTGTGACGGGCTCTGGAAACACCATATATTTT
CASSVTGSGNTIYF
>NA|TRBD2|TRBV5-8|TRBJ2-3
TGTGCCAGCAGCTTGGAGGCGGCGGGGGGCCTCGCACGGATAGATACGCAGTATTTT
CASSLEAAGGLARIDTQYF
>NA|NA|TRBV7-6|TRBJ1-5
TGTGCCAGCAGCTTAATGGGGTCAGTTAGCAATCAGCCCCAGCATTTT
CASSLMGSVSNQPQHF
>once|TRBD1|TRBV10-2|TRBJ1-5
TGCGCCAGCAACGCCGGGACAGTACAATATAGCAATCAGCCCCAGCATTTT
CASNAGTVQYSNQPQHF
>NA|NA|TRBV6-4|TRBJ1-1
TGTGCCAGCAGTGAGCAGGGGAACACTGAAGCTTTCTTT
CASSEQGNTEAFF
>NA|NA|TRBV5-1|TRBJ1-2
TGCGCCAGCAGCTTGGGTCAAGCGGAATATGGCTACACCTTC
CASSLGQAEYGYTF
>NA|NA|TRBV7-9|TRBJ2-1
TGTGCCAGCAGTTCCGCGGACGTCAATGAGCAGTTCTTC
CASSSADVNEQFF
>NA|NA|TRBV11-2|TRBJ2-3
TGTGCCAGCAGCTTAGGGAGACAGACTACAGATACGCAGTATTTT
CASSLGRQTTDTQYF
>NA|NA|TRBV12-5|TRBJ1-1
TGTGCTAGTGGTTTGGATTTCGGTTCCTCGGGGTACGACACTGAAGCTTTCTTT
CASGLDFGSSGYDTEAFF
>NA|TRBD2|TRBV19|TRBJ2-2
TGTGCCAGTAGAGGGGTAGCGGGTCTGAACACCGGGGAGCTGTTTTTT
CASRGVAGLNTGELFF
>NA|NA|TRBV30|TRBJ1-2
TGTGCCTGGAGGGATTCAGGCTATGGCTACACCTTC
CAWRDSGYGYTF
>NA|TRBD1|TRBV4-3|TRBJ1-4
TGCGCCAGCAGCCAAGCCGGGACAGGCGGAAAACTGTTTTTT
CASSQAGTGGKLFF
>NA|TRBD1|TRBV6-1|TRBJ1-2
TGTGCCAGCACCCTACGACAGGGATGGCGCGGCTACACCTTC
CASTLRQGWRGYTF
>once|NA|TRBV4-1|TRBJ2-3
TGCGCCAGCTCAAAAGGCGGGACAAGTAGCACAGATACGCAGTATTTT
CASSKGGTSSTDTQYF
>NA|NA|TRBV29-1|TRBJ2-3
TGCAGCGTTGCCAGGAGTGAGTTGGGTACGCAGTATTTT
CSVARSELGTQYF
>NA|NA|TRBV30|TRBJ1-3
TGTGCCTGGACAGTCTCTGGAAACACCATATATTTT
CAWTVSGNTIYF
>NA|NA|TRBV6-1|TRBJ2-2
TGTGCCAGCAGTGAAGTAATGGGGACCGGGGAGCTGTTTTTT
CASSEVMGTGELFF
>NA|NA|TRBV6-1|TRBJ2-3
TGTGCAGCGATAACAAGCGCAGGCACAGATACGCAGTATTTT
CAAITSAGTDTQYF
>NA|TRBD1|TRBV5-1|TRBJ1-4
TGCGCCAGCAGCTTGGGGACAGGGGTTGAAAAACTGTTTTTT
CASSLGTGVEKLFF
>NA|NA|TRBV27|TRBJ1-5
TGTGCCAGCAGTATCGCAGGGTTGGGGCTGCCCCAGCATTTT
CASSIAGLGLPQHF
>NA|NA|TRBV6-5|TRBJ2-5
TGTGCCAGCAGTTACTCCGCGGGGGCCCAAGAGACCCAGTACTTC
CASSYSAGAQETQYF
>NA|NA|TRBV27|TRBJ2-6
TGTGCCAGCTATAGCTCTGGGGCCAACGTCCTGACTTTC
CASYSSGANVLTF
>NA|TRBD2|TRBV7-3|TRBJ2-3
TGTGCCAGCAGTCGGACTAGCGTCACAGATACGCAGTATTTT
CASSRTSVTDTQYF
>NA|TRBD2|TRBV4-1|TRBJ2-3
TGCGCCAGCAGCCAAGGACCCAGCGGGGGAGATACGCAGTATTTT
CASSQGPSGGDTQYF
>NA|NA|TRBV19|TRBJ2-3
TGTGCCAGTAGTAAACAGCGAGGAAGCACAGATACGCAGTATTTT
CASSKQRGSTDTQYF
>NA|TRBD1|TRBV5-1|TRBJ2-1
TGCGCCAGCAGCTTAGTACCCGAGACAGGGGAGAACAATGAGCAGTTCTTC
CASSLVPETGENNEQFF
>NA|NA|TRBV2|TRBJ1-5
TGTGCCAGCAGTGAAGTGCAGGTTAATCAGCCCCAGCATTTT
CASSEVQVNQPQHF
>NA|TRBD2|TRBV11-2|TRBJ2-3
TGTGCCAGCAGCCCATGGACTAGCGGGATCACAGATACGCAGTATTTT
CASSPWTSGITDTQYF
>NA|NA|TRBV20-1|TRBJ2-5
TGCAGTGCTCGCTTCGGGGGGACCCAGTACTTC
CSARFGGTQYF
>NA|NA|TRBV19|TRBJ1-1
TGTGCCAGTACCAGGTTTACTGAAGCTTTCTTT
CASTRFTEAFF